This T cell receptor (beta chain) was sequenced in a study of beta chain features in type 1 diabetes. This clone was recorded a few times. The target antigen is unknown. At the DNA level, this CDR3 is encoded by other sequences in the same sample as well. CDR3 size: 14 residues. V lost 5 bases to trimming and J lost 5 bases; unmatched junction nucleotides: 1. Germline V gene sequence: CDR1 LNHDA, CDR2 SQIVND (reference sequence). What was sequenced were expressed TCRB transcripts, since all of the isolated RNA had been reverse transcribed. The repertoire was sequenced with immunoSEQ multiplex PCR; TCRdb's copy has only in-frame clones and lacks some. The sample comprises under 850,000 clones, roughly 13% of which are singletons, and 0.022% rests with the top ten. Study results and limitations: Moderate yet significant TCRB CDR3 shortening was seen in Type 1 diabetes patients in all four CD4+ subsets.

The chain joins TRBV19 to TRBJ1-5; 12 bases line up with TRBD1. The specimen was naive CD4+ T cells from blood. This TCR came from a man younger than 35 with type 1 diabetes. This CDR3 reads CASSGTGGDQPQHF. DNA of the CDR3: TGTGCCAGTAGTGGGACAGGGGGCGATCAGCCCCAGCATTTT. Using reference TRBV19 and TRBJ1-5 for the parts outside the CDR3, the full variable domain is DGGITQSPKYLFRKEGQNVTLSCEQNLNHDAMYWYRQDPGQGLRLIYYSQIVNDFQKGDIAEGYSVSREKKESFPLTVTSAQKNPTAFYLCASSGTGGDQPQHFGDGTRLSIL.